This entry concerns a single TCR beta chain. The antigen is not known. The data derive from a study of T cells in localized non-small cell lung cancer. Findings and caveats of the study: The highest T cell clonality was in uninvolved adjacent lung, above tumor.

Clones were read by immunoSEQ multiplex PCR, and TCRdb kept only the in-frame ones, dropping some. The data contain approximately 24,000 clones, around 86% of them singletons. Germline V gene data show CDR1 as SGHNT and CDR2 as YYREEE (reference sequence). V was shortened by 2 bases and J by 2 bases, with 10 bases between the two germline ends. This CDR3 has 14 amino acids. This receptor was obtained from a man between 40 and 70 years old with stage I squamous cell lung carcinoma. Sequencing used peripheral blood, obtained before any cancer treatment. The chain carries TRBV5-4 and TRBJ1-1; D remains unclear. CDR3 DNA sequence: TGTGCCAGCAGCTTAATTGGAGCTAACACTGAAGCTTTCTTT. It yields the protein CASSLIGANTEAFF.